The T cell receptor (beta chain) under discussion was sequenced for a study of graft-versus-host responses after intestinal transplantation. Study-level information: Recipients were given multivisceral, liver-intestinal, or isolated intestinal transplants. The recipients all started with anti-thymocyte globulin induction and then took tacrolimus and steroids for approximately 3 years. Study observations and caveats: Allografts of one patient group, those with graft-donor T cell macrochimerism, had high graft-versus-host to host-versus-graft clonal ratios. The study associated peak circulating GvH clone levels with early post-transplant HvG declines.

A word on this clone: Antigen: not known.

Sequencing used immunoSEQ multiplex PCR; TCRdb keeps in-frame clones, though not all of them. The sample records 98,000 or so clones, approximately 84% being singletons. This specimen consisted of unstimulated CD4+ T cells sorted from spleen or lymph node cells, obtained before intestinal transplant. The origin of this receptor is a human donor who received an intestinal transplant.

The CDR3 is CASSSTSGTVNEQFF. The CDR3 DNA reads as TGTGCCAGCAGCTCGACTAGCGGGACGGTTAATGAGCAGTTCTTC. The rearrangement joins TRBV7-7 to TRBJ2-1, with 11 nucleotides matching TRBD2. The trim removed 4 bases at V and 7 bases at J, leaving 6 bases unmatched. Germline CDR1 and CDR2: SSHAT and FNYEAQ (reference sequence). The CDR3 runs to 15 residues.